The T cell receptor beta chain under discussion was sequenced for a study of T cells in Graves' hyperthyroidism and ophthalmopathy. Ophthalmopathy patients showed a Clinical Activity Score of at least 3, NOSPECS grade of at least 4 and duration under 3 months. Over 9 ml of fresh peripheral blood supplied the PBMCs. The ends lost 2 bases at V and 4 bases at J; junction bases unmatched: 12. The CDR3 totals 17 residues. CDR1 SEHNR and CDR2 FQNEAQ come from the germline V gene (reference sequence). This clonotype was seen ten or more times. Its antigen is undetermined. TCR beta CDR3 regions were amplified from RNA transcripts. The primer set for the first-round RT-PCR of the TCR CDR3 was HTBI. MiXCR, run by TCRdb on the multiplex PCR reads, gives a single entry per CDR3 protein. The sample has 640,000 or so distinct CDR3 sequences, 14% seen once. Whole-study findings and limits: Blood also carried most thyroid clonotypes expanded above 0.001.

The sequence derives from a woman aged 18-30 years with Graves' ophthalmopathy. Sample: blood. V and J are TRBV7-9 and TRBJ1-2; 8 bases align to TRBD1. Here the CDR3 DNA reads TGTGCCAGCAGCTTACAGGGACAGGATACTTATGGCTATGGCTACACCTTC. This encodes CASSLQGQDTYGYGYTF.